This T cell receptor beta chain was sequenced during a study of naive and memory T cell subsets (dated by TCRdb to about 2017). General notes on the study: The study applied an open-source, UMI-based TCR alpha and beta sequencing pipeline to sorted naive and memory peripheral blood T cell subsets. RNA was DNase-treated and reverse transcribed with TCR constant-region primers, mostly using SuperScript III. The functional CMV T cell responses agreed completely with IgG serology results. Results and caveats for the whole study, not just this receptor: RNA-based TCR counts may be affected by expression changes linked to T cell activation and differentiation. Following error correction, more than 90% of naive TCR sequences occurred only once, which made naive abundance distributions much steeper than those of memory subsets. TCR abundance followed a power law whose exponent differed between naive and memory subsets but was consistent across the three individuals. The repertoire findings for the naive and memory subsets could not be validated against a ground truth because none was available. Clonotypes were defined as single alpha or beta chain sequences, not paired alpha/beta receptors. In both CD4 and CD8 cells, a rise in Gini index and a fall in Shannon and inverse Simpson diversity were observed from naive through CM, EM and EMRA. A few larger clonotypes were present in naive repertoires, particularly the CD8 repertoires, and these clonotypes were possibly memory cells re-expressing CD45RA.

The library relied on UMI-ligation and nested PCR. The beta constant-region primer consisted of an equimolar mixture of two oligonucleotides that together covered TRBC1 and TRBC2. The ligated cDNA went through four rounds of PCR with nested alpha and beta constant-region primers together with the SP2 primer. A single-stranded oligonucleotide bearing the SP2 primer plus a 12-nucleotide UMI was ligated onto the 3' end of the cDNA by T4 RNA ligase 1. The ligation reaction was incubated at 16°C for about 18-24 hours. To avoid over-amplification, PCR2 was usually performed as a SYBR Green qPCR and halted once a predetermined threshold was reached. Apart from the first purification, every purification step used Agencourt AMPure XP magnetic beads. Libraries were quantified by Qubit and checked on a TapeStation, where a main peak was expected near 650 bp. Pooled libraries were sequenced on an Illumina MiSeq using v2 2x251 paired-end kits, and typically about 1-2.3 million reads were obtained per sample. Each sample library was pooled at 4 nM, and about 4.5-7% PhiX was included to improve cluster recognition. Processing in the source paper ran as follows. FASTQ reads processed by Demultiplexor were assigned V and J genes by Decombinator through tag matching that tolerated a single base-pair mismatch. UMIs were used by Collapsinator to correct both sequencing errors and frequency errors arising from PCR heterogeneity. TCRs were translated and CDR3s were extracted from the conserved cysteine to the FGXG phenylalanine by CDR3Translator, with non-productive sequences being flagged. Gini, Shannon entropy and inverse Simpson indices were calculated on repertoires that had been subsampled to equal numbers of UMI-defined TCRs. Clonotype abundance distributions were fitted to a power law by maximum likelihood within the linear range. When run on a single naive CD8 sample, MIGEC and the pipeline yielded similar UMI counts, similar unique TCR numbers and similar clonal distributions. In one analysis, naive TCRs that were also found in any memory subset of the same donor were excluded from the naive repertoire. A set of under 8,500 CMV-associated CDR3 sequences, compiled from VDJdb and a published dataset, was used to search the repertoires. The public reads were run again by TCRdb, first through fastp at Q25 and then through MiXCR, and only productive beta chains were kept. Each entry is one CDR3 protein sequence, shown with its most common DNA and genes. The V and J calls shown here were made by TCRdb, not taken from the authors' results. This sample lists tens of thousands of distinct CDR3 sequences; 9% were detected once. The ten largest clones represent less than 1.5% of the sample.

This clonotype was recorded a few times. This receptor's antigen is unknown. No qualities accompany the bases; no much larger clone lies one base away. TCR alpha and beta chain libraries were amplified separately from the second PCR step onward. CMV status of each donor was established by measuring IFNgamma production from CD4+ T cells after fresh PBMCs were stimulated overnight with CMV viral lysate. Using Miltenyi beads, CD4 T cells were first positively selected, and CD8 T cells were then positively selected from the CD4-negative fraction. Cells stained for CD3, CD4, CD8, CD45RA, CD27 and a live/dead dye were sorted on a BD Aria II into four subsets by CD45RA and CD27. A few healthy volunteers provided blood, and the blood of each volunteer was split into CD4 and CD8 T cells and then into four differentiation subsets. Around 120 ml of peripheral blood was collected from each donor, and PBMC were isolated by Ficoll-Paque PLUS density-gradient centrifugation. Sorted cells were lysed in RLT buffer, after which RNA was extracted using a Qiagen RNeasy kit and stored at -80 degrees C.

This clonotype was obtained from a human donor in good health. Sequenced sample: naive CD8+ T cells from blood. Interpreted using the paper, the cell subset or site label stands for: naive T cells, CD45RA high CD27+.

CDR3 protein: CSVDDSGQGTYEQYF. Read as DNA, the sequence is TGCAGCGTTGATGACTCGGGACAGGGCACCTACGAGCAGTACTTC. This chain joins TRBV29-1 to TRBJ2-7; TRBD1 agrees with 9 junctional bases. The germline V gene gives CDR1 as SQVTM and CDR2 as ANQGSEA. The CDR3 goes from the cysteine to the phenylalanine over 15 residues. The DNA shown is the 45-base CDR3, in frame from base 1. V has 3 bases trimmed and J has 2 bases trimmed; junction bases matching no gene number 8.